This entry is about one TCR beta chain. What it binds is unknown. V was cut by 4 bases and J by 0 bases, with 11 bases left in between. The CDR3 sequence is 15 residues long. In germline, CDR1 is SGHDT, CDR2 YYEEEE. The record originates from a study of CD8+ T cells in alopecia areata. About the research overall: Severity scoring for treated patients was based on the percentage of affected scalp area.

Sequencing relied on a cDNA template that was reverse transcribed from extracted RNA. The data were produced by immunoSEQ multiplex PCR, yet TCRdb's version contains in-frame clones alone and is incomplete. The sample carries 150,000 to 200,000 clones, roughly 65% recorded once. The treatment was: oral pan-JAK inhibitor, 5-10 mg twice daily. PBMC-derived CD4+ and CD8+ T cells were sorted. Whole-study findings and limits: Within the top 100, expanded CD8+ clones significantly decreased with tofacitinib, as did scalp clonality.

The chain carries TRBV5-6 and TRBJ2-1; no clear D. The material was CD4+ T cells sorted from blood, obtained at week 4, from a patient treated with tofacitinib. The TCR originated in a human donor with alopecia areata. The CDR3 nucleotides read TGTGCCAGCAGCGCTGGACGGTCCTCCTACAATGAGCAGTTCTTC. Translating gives CASSAGRSSYNEQFF. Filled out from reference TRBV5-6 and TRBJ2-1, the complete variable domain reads DAGVTQSPTHLIKTRGQQVTLRCSPKSGHDTVSWYQQALGQGPQFIFQYYEEEERQRGNFPDRFSGHQFPNYSSELNVNALLLGDSALYLCASSAGRSSYNEQFFGPGTRLTVL.